Shown below are 11 T cell receptor beta chains from a single sample sequenced in a study of cytotoxic CD8 clonotypes in ibrutinib-treated CLL. Clones were read by immunoSEQ multiplex PCR, and TCRdb kept only the in-frame ones, dropping some. The table includes 40,000 to 60,000 clones, roughly 57% detected once. This material consisted of PBMCs, taken after 12 months of ibrutinib treatment. All receptors derive from a human donor with chronic lymphocytic leukemia.

This clone was found many times. The rearrangement uses TRBV10-3 and TRBJ1-2; D is possibly TRBD1 (5 bases). CDR3 length: 12 amino acids. Germline V lookup: CDR1 ENHRY, CDR2 SYGVKD. V gave up 4 bases and J gave up 12 bases, with 15 bases separating them. In DNA form, the CDR3 reads TGTGCCATCAGTGCCCCGGGGGGGAGGGACACCTTC. It specifies CAISAPGGRDTF.

The chain recombines TRBV25-1 with TRBJ2-7, with TRBD1 identical over 7 bases. V lost 7 bases to trimming and J lost 3 bases; unmatched junction nucleotides: 9. This CDR3 is built from 14 residues. CDR1 is MGHDK, CDR2 SYGVNS, per germline. The chain's CDR3 is CASNGQGGFYEQYF. The CDR3 DNA reads as TGTGCCAGCAACGGCCAAGGGGGCTTCTACGAGCAGTACTTC.

The chain uses TRBV2 and TRBJ1-3; D uncertain. Trimming took off 2 bases at V and 4 bases at J, with 15 bases between the two ends. Germline loops: CDR1 SNHLY, CDR2 FYNNEI. The CDR3 covers 16 residues. CDR3 sequence: CASSEQLGMSGNTIYF. CDR3 DNA: TGTGCCAGCAGTGAACAGCTGGGTATGTCCGGAAACACCATATATTTT. The full variable domain, rest sourced from reference TRBV2 and TRBJ1-3, is EPEVTQTPSHQVTQMGQEVILRCVPISNHLYFYWYRQILGQKVEFLVSFYNNEISEKSEIFDDQFSVERPDGSNFTLKIRSTKLEDSAMYFCASSEQLGMSGNTIYFGEGSWLTVV.

The rearrangement uses TRBV6-6 and TRBJ1-2; 9 nucleotides match TRBD1. CDR3 length equals 14 residues. Germline values: CDR1 MNHNY, CDR2 SVGAGI (reference sequence). Trimming at V came to 3 bases and at J to 8 bases, leaving 7 bases not matched to a gene. CDR3 sequence reads: CASSYTRTGVGYTF. The CDR3 DNA follows: TGTGCCAGCAGTTATACCCGGACAGGGGTCGGCTACACCTTC.

This clone was observed many times. The chain recombines TRBV11-3 with TRBJ2-2; unclear D gene. Trimming left V 5 bases short and J 5 bases short, with 6 bases between. Germline V gene sequence: CDR1 SGHNT, CDR2 YENEEA. The CDR3 spans 12 residues. The CDR3 nucleotides read TGTGCCAGCAGCGCACCGACCGGGGAGCTGTTTTTT. Amino acid sequence: CASSAPTGELFF. The full variable domain, with the rest looked up from reference TRBV11-3 and TRBJ2-2, is EAGVVQSPRYKIIEKKQPVAFWCNPISGHNTLYWYLQNLGQGPELLIRYENEEAVDDSQLPKDRFSAERLKGVDSTLKIQPAELGDSAVYLCASSAPTGELFFGEGSRLTVL.

This clone occurred many times. This chain uses TRBV28 with TRBJ1-2, with TRBD1 matching 8 bases. Per the germline V gene, CDR1 is MDHEN and CDR2 is SYDVKM. V shed 5 bases, J shed 4 bases, and the junction held 9 bases outside the gene matches. The CDR3 length is 15 residues. The CDR3, as DNA: TGTGCCAGCAGTGTATTCACAGGGGGTCTCTATGGCTACACCTTC. It codes for CASSVFTGGLYGYTF.

This clone appeared a few times. V is TRBV29-1 and J is TRBJ2-1; 7 bases agree with TRBD1. This CDR3 is built from 16 residues. V shed 0 bases and J 4 bases; nucleotides not matched to a gene: 9. Germline V CDR1 and CDR2: SQVTM, ANQGSEA. CDR3: CSVEDPDRDTYNEQFF. The CDR3 DNA reads as TGCAGCGTTGAAGATCCAGACAGGGACACATACAATGAGCAGTTCTTC.

This CDR3 reads CASSRSGSGSYEQYF. The CDR3 nucleotides are TGTGCCAGCTCGCGTTCGGGTAGCGGGAGTTACGAGCAGTACTTC. V is TRBV18 and J is TRBJ2-7; 9 bases agree with TRBD2. V was pared by 6 bases and J by 4 bases, with 10 bases of the junction left unmatched. CDR1 and CDR2 (germline): KGHSH, LQKENI. The CDR3 runs 15 residues. Full variable domain (rest looked up from reference TRBV18 and TRBJ2-7): NAGVMQNPRHLVRRRGQEARLRCSPMKGHSHVYWYRQLPEEGLKFMVYLQKENIIDESGMPKERFSAEFPKEGPSILRIQQVVRGDSAAYFCASSRSGSGSYEQYFGPGTRLTVT.

This clone appeared once. The gene calls are TRBV9 and TRBJ1-2, with D perhaps matching TRBD1 (5 bases). The germline gives CDR1 SGDLS, CDR2 YYNGEE. This CDR3 is built from 13 residues. V lost 2 bases and J lost 7, with 12 bases in between. The CDR3 spells CASSVRGVGGYTF. CDR3 coding DNA: TGTGCCAGCAGCGTTAGAGGGGTCGGTGGCTACACCTTC.

This chain uses TRBV5-1 with TRBJ2-5; D possibly corresponds to TRBD1 (6 bases). The V end lost 4 bases, the J end lost 0 bases, and 13 bases lay between the germline ends. The CDR3 loop spans 15 amino acids. Germline CDR1 and CDR2: SGHRS and YFSETQ. The CDR3 is CASSRQATYQETQYF. DNA of the CDR3: TGCGCCAGCAGCAGACAGGCTACGTACCAAGAGACCCAGTACTTC.

The gene calls are TRBV7-2 and TRBJ1-5; D is ambiguous. The CDR3 runs to 15 residues. V was clipped by 2 bases and J by 2 bases, with 10 bases between them. Germline-derived CDR1 and CDR2 are SGHTA and FQGNSA. The CDR3 here is CASSLNTLGNQPQHF. As DNA, the CDR3 is TGTGCCAGCAGCTTAAACACACTAGGCAATCAGCCCCAGCATTTT.